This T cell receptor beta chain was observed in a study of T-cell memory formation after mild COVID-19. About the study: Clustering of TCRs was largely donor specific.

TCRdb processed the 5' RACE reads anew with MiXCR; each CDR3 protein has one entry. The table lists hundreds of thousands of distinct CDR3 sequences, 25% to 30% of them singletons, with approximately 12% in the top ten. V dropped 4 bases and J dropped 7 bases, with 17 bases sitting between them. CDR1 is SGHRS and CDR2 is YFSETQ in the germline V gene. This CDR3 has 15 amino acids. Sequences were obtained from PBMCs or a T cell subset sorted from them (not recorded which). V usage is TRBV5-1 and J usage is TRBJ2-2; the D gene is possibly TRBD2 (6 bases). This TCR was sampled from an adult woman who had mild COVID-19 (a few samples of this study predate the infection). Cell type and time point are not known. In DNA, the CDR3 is TGCGCCAGCAGCCCCAGGGAGTCCGGGGGCGGGGAGCTGTTTTTT. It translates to CASSPRESGGGELFF.